The sample holds a few counts of the clone carrying this TCR beta chain. This clone may be a read error of a much larger clone one base away. Criteria for exclusion of patients were uncontrolled infection, other autoimmune disease, pregnancy or lactation. RNA transcripts were the template for amplifying TCR beta CDR3 regions. HTBI primers were employed in a first-round RT-PCR of the TCR CDR3. MiXCR was run by TCRdb on the multiplex PCR reads, yielding one entry per CDR3 protein. This repertoire shows nearly 600,000 distinct CDR3 sequences, 13% to 15% found once; its top ten account for roughly 7%. J lost 8 bases, V lost 4 bases, and 1 base had no gene match. In germline, CDR1 is SGHVS, CDR2 FQNEAQ. This CDR3 is built from 14 residues. These data come from a study of T cells in Graves' hyperthyroidism and ophthalmopathy. Study summary: Peripheral blood was acquired at first diagnosis, ahead of any therapy whatsoever.

The V call is TRBV7-8, the J call TRBJ2-1; 14 positions agree with TRBD2. Sequenced input: blood. The clonotype was recovered from a woman under 30 with Graves' ophthalmopathy. The CDR3 protein is CASSWGLAGDEQFF. The CDR3 region has the DNA TGTGCCAGCAGCTGGGGACTAGCGGGAGATGAGCAGTTCTTC.